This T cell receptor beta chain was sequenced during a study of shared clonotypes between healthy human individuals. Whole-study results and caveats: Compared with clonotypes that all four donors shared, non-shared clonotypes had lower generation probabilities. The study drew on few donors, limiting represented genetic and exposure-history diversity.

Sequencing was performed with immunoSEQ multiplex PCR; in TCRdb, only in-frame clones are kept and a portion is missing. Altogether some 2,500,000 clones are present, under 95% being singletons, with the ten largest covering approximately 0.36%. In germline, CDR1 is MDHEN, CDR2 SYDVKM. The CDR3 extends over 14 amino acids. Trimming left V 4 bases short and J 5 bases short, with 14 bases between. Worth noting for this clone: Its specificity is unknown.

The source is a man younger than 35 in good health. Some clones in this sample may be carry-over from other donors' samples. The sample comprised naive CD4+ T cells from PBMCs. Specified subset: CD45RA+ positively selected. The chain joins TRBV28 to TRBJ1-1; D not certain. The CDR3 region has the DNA TGTGCCAGCAGTTGGGATGGGTCCGGGACTGAAGCTTTCTTT. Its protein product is CASSWDGSGTEAFF. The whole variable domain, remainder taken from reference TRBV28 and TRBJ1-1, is DVKVTQSSRYLVKRTGEKVFLECVQDMDHENMFWYRQDPGLGLRLIYFSYDVKMKEKGDIPEGYSVSREKKERFSLILESASTNQTSMYLCASSWDGSGTEAFFGQGTRLTVV.